The 11 T cell receptor beta chains below all came from one sample that was sequenced in a study of T cells in tumors after PD-1 blockade. Using immunoSEQ multiplex PCR, the repertoire was profiled, and TCRdb retains in-frame clones only, with some absent. This sample yields around 14,000 clones, of which around 62% are seen a single time; roughly 30% belongs to the top ten. The sequences come from tumor tissue, collected after anti-PD-1 treatment. These receptors all stem from a human donor with cutaneous squamous cell carcinoma.

In this sample, this clone turned up a few times. This sequence joins TRBV27 and TRBJ2-3, with D unresolved. V shed 2 bases and J shed 2 bases, with 8 bases lying between them. Germline CDR1 reads MNHEY; CDR2 reads SMNVEV (reference sequence). This CDR3 region has 14 residues. CDR3: CASSLHELTDTQYF. The CDR3 nucleotides are TGTGCCAGCAGTTTACACGAGCTCACAGATACGCAGTATTTT.

The chain is built from TRBV27 and TRBJ2-2; no clear D gene. CDR1 MNHEY and CDR2 SMNVEV come from the germline V gene (reference sequence). The length of the CDR3 is 15 residues. Trimming took off 5 bases at V and 0 bases at J, with 10 bases between the two ends. The CDR3 is CASSPRTANTGELFF. The CDR3 DNA is TGTGCCAGCAGTCCTCGGACGGCGAACACCGGGGAGCTGTTTTTT.

J is TRBJ1-1 and V is TRBV5-1; 7 nucleotides match TRBD1. This CDR3 has 14 amino acids. Germline CDR1 SGHRS, CDR2 YFSETQ. The J segment lost 4 bases and the V segment lost 4 bases, leaving 7 bases of the junction unmatched. CDR3 sequence (DNA): TGCGCCAGCAGCGGAACAGGGGAGCCCACTGAAGCTTTCTTT. It codes for CASSGTGEPTEAFF.

The table lists this clone with a few counts. The genes are TRBV7-8 and TRBJ2-3, with D possibly being TRBD2 (5 bases). This CDR3 has 13 amino acids. Trimming left V 5 bases short and J 1 base short, with 7 bases between. Germline CDR1 SGHVS, CDR2 FQNEAQ. The CDR3 region has the DNA TGTGCCAGCAGCCGACTACGCACAGATACGCAGTATTTT. This sequence encodes CASSRLRTDTQYF.

The CDR3 region has the DNA TGTGCCACCTATGATAGGGGGCCTTACGACGAGCAGTACTTC. This translates into CATYDRGPYDEQYF. The chain combines TRBV10-3 with TRBJ2-7; 7 bases match TRBD1. CDR3 length: 14 amino acids. Unmatched junction bases numbered 14, after V lost 10 bases and J lost 5 bases. Per the germline V gene, CDR1 is ENHRY and CDR2 is SYGVKD.

This clone was picked up a small number of times. The rearrangement uses TRBV29-1 and TRBJ2-4, with 9 bases that match TRBD1. CDR3 length: 14 residues. The trim removed 1 base at V and 6 bases at J, leaving 4 bases unmatched. In germline, CDR1 is SQVTM, CDR2 ANQGSEA. CDR3 nucleotides: TGCAGCGTTGAAGCGGACAGGGGAGCAAACATTCAGTACTTC. This gives the protein CSVEADRGANIQYF.

The chain is built from TRBV4-1 and TRBJ2-7; perhaps TRBD1 as D (6 bases). The CDR3 loop spans 15 amino acids. V was clipped by 0 bases and J by 3 bases, with 12 bases between them. CDR1 and CDR2 from the germline V gene are MGHRA and YSYEKL. In DNA form, the CDR3 reads TGCGCCAGCAGCCAAGACTCAACAGGGTTCTACGAGCAGTACTTC. This translates into CASSQDSTGFYEQYF.

This clone showed up just a few times. The chain carries TRBV10-3 and TRBJ2-7; D perhaps matches TRBD1 (6 bases). Germline CDR1 and CDR2: ENHRY and SYGVKD. This CDR3 spans 16 amino acids. V shed 3 bases and J shed 2 bases, with 17 bases lying between them. This CDR3 is CAISERGQPVTYEQYF. CDR3 bases: TGTGCCATCAGTGAAAGAGGACAGCCGGTAACCTACGAGCAGTACTTC.

This clone was seen a handful of times. This chain joins TRBV27 and TRBJ1-1, with 9 nucleotides matching TRBD1. The CDR3 runs to 17 residues. Germline loops: CDR1 MNHEY, CDR2 SMNVEV (reference sequence). Germline trimming cut 6 bases from V and 9 bases from J; bases unmatched to any gene: 20. The DNA for the CDR3 is TGTGCCAGCAGCCTTACAGGGGGCGCCCTTGGACGGCCCAAAGCTTTCTTT. It translates to CASSLTGGALGRPKAFF.

This rearrangement joins TRBV4-1 to TRBJ2-7, with no clear D. Germline CDR1 and CDR2: MGHRA and YSYEKL. With 5 bases removed from V and 3 bases from J, the gap between germline ends came to 11 bases. The CDR3 contains 13 residues. This chain's CDR3 is CASSEANRYEQYF. CDR3 sequence (DNA): TGCGCCAGCAGCGAAGCGAATCGCTACGAGCAGTACTTC.

V gene TRBV7-6 combines with J gene TRBJ2-3; D is unclear. The germline V gene has CDR1 SGHVS and CDR2 FNYEAQ. The V and J ends lost 5 bases and 0 bases respectively, with 12 bases between them. The CDR3 is made up of 15 amino acids. This chain's CDR3 is CASSPLDGSTDTQYF. The DNA of the CDR3 is TGTGCCAGCAGCCCCCTCGACGGGAGCACAGATACGCAGTATTTT. Complete variable domain (other parts from reference TRBV7-6 and TRBJ2-3): GAGVSQSPRYKVTKRGQDVALRCDPISGHVSLYWYRQALGQGPEFLTYFNYEAQQDKSGLPNDRFSAERPEGSISTLTIQRTEQRDSAMYRCASSPLDGSTDTQYFGPGTRLTVL.